The 28 T cell receptor beta chains given below trace back to one sample, sequenced in a study of T-cell memory formation after mild COVID-19. In TCRdb, the 5' RACE reads were re-called with MiXCR into one record per CDR3 protein. The sample includes hundreds of thousands of distinct CDR3 sequences, approximately 18% of them seen just once. The sequencing sample was made of PBMCs or a T cell subset sorted from them (not recorded which). The receptors stem from an adult woman who had mild COVID-19 (a few samples of this study predate the infection). Cell type and time point are not known.

This clonotype appeared many times. The chain is built from TRBV5-5 and TRBJ2-7; 7 positions match TRBD2. This CDR3 contains 15 residues. The V segment lost 0 bases and the J segment 4 bases; nucleotides outside the gene matches: 7. Germline CDR1 is SGHKS and CDR2 is YYEKEE (reference sequence). This CDR3 reads CASSLAAGSGYEQYF. CDR3 DNA: TGTGCCAGCAGCTTGGCAGCGGGATCGGGATACGAGCAGTACTTC.

Only a few counts were recorded for this clonotype. The chain employs TRBV20-1 and TRBJ2-1; D remains ambiguous. Germline V lookup: CDR1 DFQATT, CDR2 SNEGSKA (reference sequence). With 5 bases removed from V and 10 bases from J, the gap between germline ends came to 12 bases. CDR3 size: 11 residues. The CDR3 coding sequence is TGCAGTGCTCCTAAGGGATGGGAGCAGTTCTTC. As protein: CSAPKGWEQFF.

This clonotype was counted only a few times. V gene TRBV12-3 or TRBV12-4 combines with J gene TRBJ2-7; 9 positions match TRBD2. This CDR3 has 14 residues. V gave up 6 bases and J gave up 3 bases; unmatched junction bases: 6. CDR3 in amino acids: CASRRGGAIYEQYF. The DNA of the CDR3 is TGTGCCAGCAGGCGCGGGGGGGCCATCTACGAGCAGTACTTC.

This chain joins TRBV12-3 or TRBV12-4 and TRBJ1-4; D remains unclear. Trimming took off 8 bases at V and 7 bases at J, with 11 bases between the two ends. CDR3 length: 12 residues. Written as DNA, the CDR3 is TGTGCCAGCTGGACCGTGGGTGAAAAACTGTTTTTT. Amino acid sequence: CASWTVGEKLFF.

The table lists this clonotype with a few counts. This rearrangement joins TRBV2 to TRBJ2-7, with 8 bases aligning to TRBD2. Germline loops: CDR1 SNHLY, CDR2 FYNNEI. The CDR3 consists of 14 residues. Trimming took 3 bases from V and 2 from J; bases not matched to a gene: 3. The CDR3 bases are TGTGCCAGCAGTGACCCGGGGGGGCCCTACGAGCAGTACTTC. Amino acids: CASSDPGGPYEQYF.

The DNA for the CDR3 is TGTGCCTGGAGGGGACAGGGCCCAAGCTCTGGAAACACCATATATTTT. It is translated as CAWRGQGPSSGNTIYF. The chain is built from TRBV30 and TRBJ1-3; TRBD1 matches 9 bases. CDR1 GTSNPN and CDR2 SVGIG come from the germline V gene (reference sequence). This CDR3 comprises 16 residues. The V and J ends lost 3 bases and 0 bases, in that order; junction bases with no gene match: 6.

This clonotype was observed a few times. The chain combines TRBV7-2 with TRBJ1-6; D unresolved. The V and J ends lost 0 bases and 5 bases respectively, with 11 bases between them. The CDR3 extends over 16 amino acids. CDR1 and CDR2 from the germline V gene are SGHTA and FQGNSA. The DNA for the CDR3 is TGTGCCAGCAGCTTAGCGCTGCGGGCCGATAATTCACCCCTCCACTTT. It specifies CASSLALRADNSPLHF.

CDR3 nucleotide sequence: TGCGCCAGCAGCTTCGGGGAATTCGATGGCTACACCTTC. Translated: CASSFGEFDGYTF. The V call is TRBV5-1, the J call TRBJ1-2; D uncertain. Looked up from germline, CDR1 is SGHRS and CDR2 is YFSETQ. The CDR3 is 13 residues long. The germline V and J ends were trimmed by 2 bases and 6 bases, with 11 bases remaining between them. Based on the CDR3 plus reference TRBV5-1 and TRBJ1-2, the full variable domain is KAGVTQTPRYLIKTRGQQVTLSCSPISGHRSVSWYQQTPGQGLQFLFEYFSETQRNKGNFPGRFSGRQFSNSRSEMNVSTLELGDSALYLCASSFGEFDGYTFGSGTRLTVV.

The sample holds many counts of this clonotype. The gene calls are TRBV18 and TRBJ1-1; 7 nucleotides line up with TRBD1. The length of the CDR3 is 14 residues. Unmatched junction bases numbered 4, after V lost 3 bases and J lost 3 bases. CDR1 KGHSH and CDR2 LQKENI come from the germline V gene. Here the CDR3 reads CASSPQGGDTEAFF. CDR3 coding DNA: TGTGCCAGCTCACCTCAGGGGGGGGACACTGAAGCTTTCTTT.

This clonotype occurred a few times. The rearrangement joins TRBV7-8 to TRBJ2-5; 7 bases align to TRBD1. After removal of 6 bases from V and 7 bases from J, the junction contained 8 bases not matched to a gene. This CDR3 region has 13 residues. Germline CDR1 SGHVS, CDR2 FQNEAQ. CDR3 loop: CASSPGQVMTQYF. CDR3 coding DNA: TGTGCCAGCAGTCCAGGACAGGTGATGACCCAGTACTTC.

This sequence joins TRBV6-1 and TRBJ1-6; tentative D call: TRBD1 (5 bases). The CDR3 length is 16 residues. Germline CDR1 MNHNS, CDR2 SASEGT. Trimming left V 6 bases short and J 8 bases short, with 20 bases between. The CDR3 loop reads CASRSQSLAGDSPLHF. In DNA, the CDR3 is TGTGCCAGCAGGTCGCAGAGCCTTGCGGGGGATTCACCCCTCCACTTT.

This clonotype was picked up a small number of times. CDR3 region: CSAAGTLNTDTQYF. CDR3 in DNA: TGCAGTGCTGCCGGGACTTTAAACACAGATACGCAGTATTTT. This rearrangement joins TRBV20-1 to TRBJ2-3, with D maybe TRBD2 (6 bases). V lost 5 bases and J lost 2, with 14 bases in between. This CDR3 spans 14 amino acids. Per germline, CDR1 DFQATT and CDR2 SNEGSKA (reference sequence).

The J gene is TRBJ2-2, the V gene TRBV24-1; D gene unclear. V lost 4 bases and J 7 bases, leaving 9 bases between the germline ends. Germline V gene lookup returns CDR1 KGHDR and CDR2 SFDVKD. The CDR3 sequence is 13 residues long. CDR3 coding DNA: TGTGCCACCAGTGAATTGATAGACGGGGAGCTGTTTTTT. The encoded protein is CATSELIDGELFF.

The genes are TRBV18 and TRBJ1-6; a possible D gene is TRBD1 (5 bases). V was shortened by 1 base and J by 8 bases, with 12 bases between the two germline ends. The CDR3 spans 15 residues. Germline V CDR1 and CDR2: KGHSH, LQKENI. The CDR3 DNA is TGTGCCAGCTCACCACGGGCAGGGAAAGATTCACCCCTCCACTTT. Residues: CASSPRAGKDSPLHF.

The J gene is TRBJ2-7, the V gene TRBV19; D unclear. The V end lost 4 bases, the J end lost 3 bases, and 16 bases lay between the germline ends. This CDR3 contains 15 residues. Germline V gene data show CDR1 as LNHDA and CDR2 as SQIVND (reference sequence). CDR3 coding DNA: TGTGCCAGTAGTAACGCTCTCCATCATGGCTACGAGCAGTACTTC. Its translation is CASSNALHHGYEQYF.

V usage is TRBV29-1 and J usage is TRBJ2-5; 8 nucleotides align to TRBD2. V was clipped by 4 bases and J by 5 bases; unmatched bases: 9. The V gene's germline CDR1 is SQVTM and CDR2 ANQGSEA. The CDR3 covers 14 residues. CDR3 region: CSVVPAGAGETQYF. The CDR3 DNA reads as TGCAGCGTTGTTCCAGCGGGAGCGGGGGAGACCCAGTACTTC.

This clonotype was counted a few times. V usage is TRBV12-3 or TRBV12-4 and J usage is TRBJ1-4; D possibly corresponds to TRBD1 (5 bases). The CDR3 is 17 amino acids. The V end lost 7 bases, the J end lost 3 bases, and 21 bases lay between the germline ends. CDR3 DNA sequence: TGTGCCAGCACCGAGTGGGGGGGTAGATCACCTAATGAAAAACTGTTTTTT. This sequence encodes CASTEWGGRSPNEKLFF.

This clonotype appeared a few times. This rearrangement joins TRBV6-2 or TRBV6-3 to TRBJ1-2; maybe TRBD1 (6 bases). Germline V gene lookup returns CDR1 MNHEY and CDR2 SVGEGT. V shed 4 bases and J shed 5 bases, with 11 bases lying between them. The CDR3 has 13 amino acids. The CDR3 DNA follows: TGTGCCAGCAGTTGGACAGTCGGGTATGGCTACACCTTC. The encoded protein is CASSWTVGYGYTF.

The chain joins TRBV3-1 to TRBJ2-1; unclear D gene. The V and J ends lost 1 base and 11 bases respectively, with 6 bases between them. This CDR3 is 11 amino acids long. In germline, CDR1 is LGHDT, CDR2 YNNKEL (reference sequence). The chain's CDR3 is CASSQGLKQFF. The CDR3, as DNA: TGTGCCAGCAGCCAAGGGCTTAAGCAGTTCTTC.

This clonotype was detected only a few times. This chain connects TRBV9 to TRBJ2-7; either TRBD1 or TRBD2 may fit D (5 bases each). This CDR3 has 14 residues. V lost 0 bases and J 4 bases, leaving 11 bases between the germline ends. From germline, CDR1 is SGDLS and CDR2 YYNGEE. CDR3 coding DNA: TGTGCCAGCAGCGTAGGAGGGGATCTTTACGAGCAGTACTTC. Amino acid sequence: CASSVGGDLYEQYF.

This clonotype was seen only a few times. The chain joins TRBV6-2 or TRBV6-3 to TRBJ2-7; D is tentatively TRBD1 or TRBD2 (5 bases each). This CDR3 is built from 14 residues. Germline CDR1 reads MNHEY; CDR2 reads SVGEGT. V dropped 6 bases and J dropped 0 bases, with 12 bases sitting between them. As DNA, the CDR3 is TGTGCCAGCAGGACCGGGACGAACTCCTACGAGCAGTACTTC. Translated, it gives CASRTGTNSYEQYF.

This clonotype appeared a few times. The rearrangement joins TRBV7-9 to TRBJ1-1; 10 bases map to TRBD1. V lost 6 bases and J lost 10; bases outside the gene matches: 11. Germline V gene lookup returns CDR1 SEHNR and CDR2 FQNEAQ (reference sequence). CDR3 length equals 14 residues. Here the CDR3 DNA reads TGTGCCAGCAGTGTGGGACAGGGGTTAACAGGAGCTTTCTTT. Translating it yields CASSVGQGLTGAFF.

This clonotype was picked up many times. The J gene is TRBJ1-1, the V gene TRBV7-9, with D possibly TRBD1 on 5 matching bases. The CDR3 runs to 14 residues. Between the trimmed V and J ends, which lost 5 bases and 4 bases, there was a span of 14 bases. Germline CDR1 reads SEHNR; CDR2 reads FQNEAQ (reference sequence). CDR3 nucleotide sequence: TGTGCCAGCAGCCCTCGAGGCCAGGGCACTGAAGCTTTCTTT. Its translation: CASSPRGQGTEAFF.

This clonotype showed up just a few times. The chain links TRBV7-2 to TRBJ2-3; D gene unclear. This CDR3 spans 13 amino acids. The V gene lost 1 base and the J gene lost 8 bases, with 10 bases spanning the gap. The V gene's germline CDR1 is SGHTA and CDR2 FQGNSA. The CDR3 loop reads CASSLVTPSTQYF. The CDR3 region has the DNA TGTGCCAGCAGCTTAGTGACCCCCAGTACGCAGTATTTT.

This chain links TRBV7-9 with TRBJ2-2; 7 bases map to TRBD1. This CDR3 is built from 15 residues. J lost 5 bases, V lost 5 bases, and 8 bases had no gene match. The V gene's germline CDR1 is SEHNR and CDR2 FQNEAQ (reference sequence). The DNA for the CDR3 is TGTGCCAGCAGCGCCTCCGGGACAGTAACCGGGGAGCTGTTTTTT. Residues: CASSASGTVTGELFF.

V gene TRBV25-1 combines with J gene TRBJ2-1, with 8 bases that match TRBD2. J gave up 1 base and V 1 base, and 0 bases lay outside the gene matches. CDR1 and CDR2 from the germline V gene are MGHDK and SYGVNS. The CDR3 totals 15 residues. The CDR3 here is CASSESGGSYNEQFF. The DNA of the CDR3 is TGTGCCAGCAGTGAATCGGGGGGGTCCTACAATGAGCAGTTCTTC.

J is TRBJ1-1 and V is TRBV4-1, with 7 bases identical to TRBD1. This CDR3 comprises 13 residues. Losses at the gene ends were 4 bases for V and 7 bases for J; bases not matched to a gene: 6. Germline V CDR1 and CDR2: MGHRA, YSYEKL. In DNA, the CDR3 is TGCGCCAGCAGCCTACAGGGGTTGGGTGAAGCTTTCTTT. Translation: CASSLQGLGEAFF.

This clonotype was seen a few times. The chain recombines TRBV25-1 with TRBJ2-3; the D gene is possibly TRBD2 (6 bases). The germline V gene has CDR1 MGHDK and CDR2 SYGVNS. This CDR3 is 16 amino acids long. With 1 base removed from V and 0 bases from J, the gap between germline ends came to 11 bases. This CDR3 reads CASSEWGGESTDTQYF. Written as DNA, the CDR3 is TGTGCCAGCAGTGAATGGGGCGGGGAAAGCACAGATACGCAGTATTTT.